What follows are 22 T cell receptor beta chains derived from one specimen sequenced in a study of cytomegalovirus exposure and HLA in healthy donors (dated by TCRdb to 2016 to 2017). The library was produced with the immunoSEQ multiplex PCR assay. For the multiplex PCR, a mixture combining 60 forward primers for TCR Vbeta segments and 13 reverse primers for TCR Jbeta segments was used. TCRdb mirrors the immuneACCESS table, restricted to in-frame sequences. Some clones are absent from its copies; in checked studies, under half trace to an unresolved V gene, and the reason for the others is unknown. The sample yields more than 80,000 clones; around nine tenths were counted once. The ten largest clones take up 9% to 9.5% of the sample. The sequenced material came from PBMCs. The receptors come from a man aged 25-45 years in good health and CMV-seropositive.

The V call is TRBV10-3, the J call TRBJ2-3, with D possibly matching TRBD2 (5 bases). The CDR3 runs 13 residues. Trimming pared 2 bases from V and 8 bases from J, leaving 11 bases between. Germline lookup yields CDR1 ENHRY and CDR2 SYGVKD. CDR3: CAISEGVRVTQYF. DNA for the CDR3: TGTGCCATCAGTGAGGGGGTGAGGGTTACGCAGTATTTT.

The CDR3 sequence: CASSPGTDSYEQYF. The DNA for the CDR3 is TGCGCCAGCAGCCCTGGGACAGACTCCTACGAGCAGTACTTC. The chain joins TRBV5-1 to TRBJ2-7; TRBD1 aligns across 7 bases. Germline values: CDR1 SGHRS, CDR2 YFSETQ. CDR3 length: 14 amino acids. V dropped 4 bases and J dropped 0; count of bases not matched to a gene: 4.

The rearrangement links TRBV11-2 to TRBJ2-7; no definite D call. Trimming took off 0 bases at V and 0 bases at J, with 12 bases between the two ends. Per the germline V gene, CDR1 is SGHAT and CDR2 is FQNNGV. This CDR3 is 16 amino acids long. CDR3 amino acids: CASSLDFRFASYEQYF. CDR3 DNA: TGTGCCAGCAGCTTAGATTTCAGGTTTGCCTCCTACGAGCAGTACTTC. Using reference TRBV11-2 and TRBJ2-7 for the parts outside the CDR3, the full variable domain is EAGVAQSPRYKIIEKRQSVAFWCNPISGHATLYWYQQILGQGPKLLIQFQNNGVVDDSQLPKDRFSAERLKGVDSTLKIQPAKLEDSAVYLCASSLDFRFASYEQYFGPGTRLTVT.

The rearrangement links TRBV29-1 to TRBJ1-5; D possibly corresponds to TRBD1 (6 bases). Trimming left V 7 bases short and J 5 bases short, with 15 bases between. The length of the CDR3 is 13 residues. Germline V gene sequence: CDR1 SQVTM, CDR2 ANQGSEA. CDR3 region: CSDWKGGYQPQHF. DNA of the CDR3: TGCAGCGACTGGAAAGGGGGATATCAGCCCCAGCATTTT.

The chain joins TRBV2 to TRBJ2-5, with TRBD1 matching over 7 bases. CDR1 is SNHLY and CDR2 is FYNNEI in the germline V gene. V was pared by 4 bases and J by 1 base, with 3 bases of the junction left unmatched. CDR3 length equals 14 residues. The CDR3 loop is CASSVQGSQETQYF. In nucleotides, the CDR3 is TGTGCCAGCAGTGTACAGGGGTCCCAAGAGACCCAGTACTTC.

The rearrangement links TRBV15 to TRBJ2-5; tentative D call: TRBD2 (5 bases). Trimming took off 0 bases at V and 5 bases at J, with 19 bases between the two ends. Germline assignment: CDR1 LNHNV and CDR2 YYDKDF (reference sequence). The CDR3 sequence is 17 residues long. The CDR3 here is CATSRDRGFWGLETQYF. DNA of the CDR3: TGTGCCACCAGCAGAGATCGGGGTTTCTGGGGTTTGGAGACCCAGTACTTC.

The chain is built from TRBV4-1 and TRBJ1-1; 8 nucleotides line up with TRBD1. This CDR3 has 15 amino acids. With 0 bases clipped from V and 10 bases from J, the junction kept 10 bases outside the gene matches. Germline assignment: CDR1 MGHRA and CDR2 YSYEKL. Here the CDR3 DNA reads TGCGCCAGCAGCCAAGAACCGGACAGGGTGTTTGGAGCTTTCTTT. It specifies CASSQEPDRVFGAFF.

This clone appeared once. This chain joins TRBV4-1 and TRBJ2-7, with 9 positions matching TRBD1. The germline V gene encodes CDR1 MGHRA and CDR2 YSYEKL. V dropped 1 base and J dropped 3; count of bases not matched to a gene: 4. The CDR3 consists of 15 residues. This chain's CDR3 is CASSQVPGQGYEQYF. In DNA, the CDR3 is TGCGCCAGCAGCCAAGTACCGGGACAGGGCTACGAGCAGTACTTC.

This clone came up a few times. The chain uses TRBV29-1 and TRBJ1-1, with 8 bases matching TRBD1. This CDR3 contains 12 residues. Trimming removed 7 bases from V and 3 bases from J; junction bases left unmatched: 4. Germline values: CDR1 SQVTM, CDR2 ANQGSEA. The CDR3 DNA reads TGCAGCGCAGGGGGCGCGGACACTGAAGCTTTCTTT. Encoded protein: CSAGGADTEAFF. The entire variable domain, with the rest obtained from reference TRBV29-1 and TRBJ1-1, is as follows: SAVISQKPSRDICQRGTSLTIQCQVDSQVTMMFWYRQQPGQSLTLIATANQGSEATYESGFVIDKFPISRPNLTFSTLTVSNMSPEDSSIYLCSAGGADTEAFFGQGTRLTVV.

The chain uses TRBV21-1 and TRBJ2-1; no DNA check was done on the table's D call, TRBD2. TRBV21-1 is reported as a pseudogene. The CDR3 extends over 15 amino acids. The CDR3 spells CASSAELGGDNEQFF. In DNA, the CDR3 is TGTGCCAGCAGTGCGGAACTAGGGGGGGACAATGAGCAGTTCTTC.

The CDR3 spells CASFPSGRANGELFF. For the CDR3, the DNA is TGTGCCAGCTTCCCGAGCGGGAGGGCGAACGGGGAGCTGTTTTTT. The chain has TRBV18 and TRBJ2-2; 10 nucleotides align to TRBD2. CDR1 is KGHSH and CDR2 is LQKENI in the germline V gene. The length of the CDR3 is 15 residues. The V gene end was trimmed by 7 bases and the J gene end by 7 bases; junction bases not matched to a gene: 9.

This clone occurred a few times. The CDR3 DNA reads TGCGCCAGCTTCCCCGGGGGTGGCACCGGGGAGCTGTTTTTT. Translated: CASFPGGGTGELFF. The chain combines TRBV5-1 with TRBJ2-2, with D maybe TRBD2 (6 bases). The CDR3 runs 14 residues. Germline V gene sequence: CDR1 SGHRS, CDR2 YFSETQ. Between the trimmed V and J ends, which lost 7 bases and 4 bases, there was a span of 14 bases.

The table lists this clone with a few counts. J is TRBJ1-1 and V is TRBV6-6; D is unclear. CDR3 length: 12 residues. Germline CDR1 is MNHNY and CDR2 is SVGAGI (reference sequence). Deletions cut 2 bases from V and 5 bases from J, with 6 bases between. The CDR3, as DNA: TGTGCCAGCAGTTACGATCGGACTGAAGCTTTCTTT. This translates into CASSYDRTEAFF.

The genes are TRBV27 and TRBJ2-3; the D gene is possibly TRBD2 (5 bases). In germline, CDR1 is MNHEY, CDR2 SMNVEV (reference sequence). The V and J ends lost 6 bases and 1 base respectively, with 11 bases between them. This CDR3 is 14 amino acids long. DNA of the CDR3: TGTGCCAGCAGCCCGGAGGATGGCACAGATACGCAGTATTTT. Amino acids: CASSPEDGTDTQYF.

This chain links TRBV28 with TRBJ2-3; TRBD1 matches at 7 bases. With 8 bases clipped from V and 6 bases from J, the junction kept 11 bases outside the gene matches. The CDR3 runs to 14 residues. The germline CDR1 and CDR2 sequences are MDHEN and SYDVKM. CDR3 residues: CASGSGTAWDTQYF. CDR3 DNA: TGTGCCAGCGGTTCCGGGACAGCGTGGGATACGCAGTATTTT.

This rearrangement joins TRBV28 to TRBJ1-1, with a weak D call TRBD1 (6 bases). V was pared by 1 base and J by 9 bases, with 9 bases between. CDR3 length: 12 residues. Germline CDR1 MDHEN, CDR2 SYDVKM. The CDR3 bases are TGTGCCAGCAGTTTATACAGGGAACAAGCTTTCTTT. Translating gives CASSLYREQAFF. The full variable domain, completed using reference TRBV28 and TRBJ1-1, is DVKVTQSSRYLVKRTGEKVFLECVQDMDHENMFWYRQDPGLGLRLIYFSYDVKMKEKGDIPEGYSVSREKKERFSLILESASTNQTSMYLCASSLYREQAFFGQGTRLTVV.

This clone showed up just once. The rearrangement joins TRBV4-2 to TRBJ2-1; TRBD2 matches 12 bases. The V segment lost 2 bases and the J segment 9 bases; nucleotides outside the gene matches: 11. The CDR3 sequence is 17 residues long. The V gene's germline CDR1 is LGHNA and CDR2 YNFKEQ. CDR3 region: CASSQSLRLAGVVEQFF. The CDR3 bases are TGTGCCAGCAGCCAATCTTTACGACTAGCGGGAGTGGTTGAGCAGTTCTTC.

The chain has TRBV5-1 and TRBJ2-5; D uncertain. V lost 4 bases, J lost 8 bases, and 21 bases lay in between. The germline gives CDR1 SGHRS, CDR2 YFSETQ. CDR3 size: 15 residues. The CDR3 DNA is TGCGCCAGCAGCCCGGAAGGTGTTTATGCGGATACCCAGTACTTC. Its protein product is CASSPEGVYADTQYF.

This clone was observed once. The chain recombines TRBV9 with TRBJ1-2; 7 bases are a match to TRBD1. This CDR3 is built from 16 residues. The germline V gene has CDR1 SGDLS and CDR2 YYNGEE. V dropped 6 bases and J dropped 8; count of bases not matched to a gene: 19. CDR3 loop: CASTAGGTDFGVGYTF. CDR3 nucleotides: TGTGCCAGCACCGCTGGGGGGACAGACTTCGGAGTCGGCTACACCTTC. Combining the CDR3 with reference TRBV9 and TRBJ1-2 gives the whole variable domain DSGVTQTPKHLITATGQRVTLRCSPRSGDLSVYWYQQSLDQGLQFLIQYYNGEERAKGNILERFSAQQFPDLHSELNLSSLELGDSALYFCASTAGGTDFGVGYTFGSGTRLTVV.

The chain has TRBV7-6 and TRBJ2-2; D possibly corresponds to TRBD2 (5 bases). The CDR3 is 13 residues long. CDR1 is SGHVS and CDR2 is FNYEAQ in the germline V gene. Trimming cost V 1 base and J 5 bases, with 5 bases left between them. The CDR3 protein is CASSLGGTGELFF. Here the CDR3 DNA reads TGTGCCAGCAGCTTAGGAGGGACCGGGGAGCTGTTTTTT.

This rearrangement joins TRBV7-9 to TRBJ1-2, with 8 bases matching TRBD1. The germline V gene encodes CDR1 SEHNR and CDR2 FQNEAQ (reference sequence). The ends lost 3 bases at V and 3 bases at J; junction bases unmatched: 3. The length of the CDR3 is 14 residues. CDR3 in amino acids: CASSFLTGDYGYTF. For the CDR3, the DNA is TGTGCCAGCAGCTTCTTGACAGGGGACTATGGCTACACCTTC.

The V gene is TRBV5-1, the J gene TRBJ2-1, with D possibly being TRBD2 (5 bases). Germline V lookup: CDR1 SGHRS, CDR2 YFSETQ. The CDR3 runs 16 residues. Trimming stripped 2 bases from V and 5 bases from J, with 17 bases between. As DNA, the CDR3 is TGCGCCAGCAGCTTCAAGTGGGAGCTCGCGGACAATGAGCAGTTCTTC. Protein sequence: CASSFKWELADNEQFF.